The 30 T cell receptor beta chains listed next were all sequenced from one sample in a study of identical twins. TCRdb passed the 5' RACE reads through MiXCR, listing each CDR3 protein once. The sample includes nearly 650,000 distinct CDR3 sequences, about 7.1% of them seen just once. This same sample was also taken into another study, of yellow fever vaccine responses in identical twins.

The sequenced material came from PBMCs. The receptors originated from a woman younger than 35 in good health.

This chain joins TRBV28 and TRBJ1-6; D perhaps matches TRBD1 (5 bases). Germline V lookup: CDR1 MDHEN, CDR2 SYDVKM. Trimming took off 2 bases at V and 10 bases at J, with 12 bases between the two ends. The CDR3 loop spans 14 amino acids. CDR3: CASSLSGAGSPLHF. The CDR3 bases are TGTGCCAGCAGTTTAAGTGGGGCTGGATCACCCCTCCACTTT.

The chain couples TRBV5-1 to TRBJ2-7; TRBD1 aligns across 12 bases. Germline assignment: CDR1 SGHRS and CDR2 YFSETQ. V dropped 5 bases and J dropped 0; count of bases not matched to a gene: 12. The CDR3 is 18 amino acids. The CDR3 is CASSQPGQGARISYEQYF. CDR3 nucleotides: TGCGCCAGCAGTCAACCGGGACAGGGGGCGCGGATCTCCTACGAGCAGTACTTC. The entire variable domain, with the rest obtained from reference TRBV5-1 and TRBJ2-7, is as follows: KAGVTQTPRYLIKTRGQQVTLSCSPISGHRSVSWYQQTPGQGLQFLFEYFSETQRNKGNFPGRFSGRQFSNSRSEMNVSTLELGDSALYLCASSQPGQGARISYEQYFGPGTRLTVT.

This clonotype was seen a few times. The chain combines TRBV29-1 with TRBJ2-5; 8 bases match TRBD1. Germline V gives CDR1 SQVTM, CDR2 ANQGSEA. This CDR3 is 18 amino acids long. Trimming at V came to 7 bases and at J to 2 bases, leaving 21 bases not matched to a gene. In DNA form, the CDR3 reads TGCAGCGCCCGTTCAGCCTGGACCGGAACAGGGGGTCAAGAGACCCAGTACTTC. Translation: CSARSAWTGTGGQETQYF.

The chain carries TRBV21-1 and TRBJ2-7. TRBV21-1 is listed as a pseudogene. This CDR3 has 14 residues. CDR3 bases: TGTGCCAGCAGCAAGACGGGGAACTCCTACGAGCAGTACGTC. Protein product: CASSKTGNSYEQYV.

V and J are TRBV10-2 and TRBJ1-2; TRBD1 is a possible D gene (5 bases). The CDR3 totals 14 residues. The V and J ends lost 7 bases and 4 bases respectively, with 16 bases between them. Germline values: CDR1 WSHSY, CDR2 SAAADI. The chain's CDR3 is CASTEEGRTYGYTF. CDR3 bases: TGCGCCAGCACCGAGGAGGGACGGACCTATGGCTACACCTTC.

The V and J genes are TRBV7-8 and TRBJ2-5, with unresolved D. Per the germline V gene, CDR1 is SGHVS and CDR2 is FQNEAQ. The CDR3 runs to 15 residues. The V and J ends lost 2 bases and 5 bases respectively, with 15 bases between them. The CDR3: CASSLRAPNGETQYF. The CDR3 nucleotides are TGTGCCAGCAGCTTACGCGCCCCCAACGGGGAGACCCAGTACTTC. Together with reference TRBV7-8 and TRBJ2-5, the CDR3 gives the full variable domain: GAGVSQSPRYKVAKRGQDVALRCDPISGHVSLFWYQQALGQGPEFLTYFQNEAQLDKSGLPSDRFFAERPEGSVSTLKIQRTQQEDSAVYLCASSLRAPNGETQYFGPGTRLLVL.

This clonotype was observed at least ten times. The chain recombines TRBV27 with TRBJ1-5; TRBD1 matches at 7 bases. V was pared by 2 bases and J by 3 bases, with 4 bases of the junction left unmatched. The CDR3 extends over 15 amino acids. The V gene's germline CDR1 is MNHEY and CDR2 SMNVEV (reference sequence). The DNA of the CDR3 is TGTGCCAGCAGTTTAAGGGGACAGAACAATCAGCCCCAGCATTTT. It is translated as CASSLRGQNNQPQHF.

This clonotype was seen repeatedly, ten times or more. The genes are TRBV3-1 and TRBJ1-5; a possible D gene is TRBD1 (5 bases). The CDR3 extends over 14 amino acids. Trimming took 1 base from V and 7 from J, leaving 11 bases between them. Germline V gene lookup returns CDR1 LGHDT and CDR2 YNNKEL (reference sequence). CDR3 region: CASSQVGGSQPQHF. The CDR3, as DNA: TGTGCCAGCAGCCAAGTCGGGGGTTCCCAGCCCCAGCATTTT.

J is TRBJ2-5 and V is TRBV20-1, with D possibly matching TRBD2 (6 bases). The CDR3 spans 14 residues. Germline CDR1 is DFQATT and CDR2 is SNEGSKA (reference sequence). V lost 0 bases to trimming and J lost 2 bases, with 10 bases between them. The CDR3 sequence is CSARDPAGQETQYF. The DNA for the CDR3 is TGCAGTGCTAGAGATCCCGCGGGGCAAGAGACCCAGTACTTC.

This clonotype was seen ten or more times. The chain recombines TRBV12-3 or TRBV12-4 with TRBJ2-3; a possible D gene is TRBD2 (5 bases). This CDR3 region has 12 residues. V lost 1 base and J lost 9, with 8 bases in between. The CDR3 DNA is TGTGCCAGCAGTTTAGATCTAGCCACGCAGTATTTT. It yields the protein CASSLDLATQYF.

Many counts were recorded for this clonotype. The rearrangement links TRBV28 to TRBJ2-7, with 9 bases that match TRBD2. This CDR3 is built from 15 residues. V dropped 1 base and J dropped 1; count of bases not matched to a gene: 2. The germline V gene has CDR1 MDHEN and CDR2 SYDVKM. The CDR3 sequence: CASSLFAGGSYEQYF. The CDR3 nucleotides are TGTGCCAGCAGTTTATTTGCGGGAGGGTCCTACGAGCAGTACTTC.

The gene calls are TRBV10-3 and TRBJ1-1; the D is unclear. Trimming pared 3 bases from V and 3 bases from J, leaving 11 bases between. The V gene's germline CDR1 is ENHRY and CDR2 SYGVKD. The CDR3 has 14 residues. The CDR3 here is CAISDRGEDTEAFF. DNA for the CDR3: TGTGCCATCAGTGACCGGGGTGAGGACACTGAAGCTTTCTTT.

This clonotype has a handful of counts. The V call is TRBV3-1, the J call TRBJ1-5; 9 bases are a match to TRBD1. The germline gives CDR1 LGHDT, CDR2 YNNKEL (reference sequence). With 0 bases clipped from V and 7 bases from J, the junction kept 4 bases outside the gene matches. The CDR3 covers 15 residues. The DNA of the CDR3 is TGTGCCAGCAGCCAAGATCTGACAGGGGGACAGCCCCAGCATTTT. This encodes CASSQDLTGGQPQHF.

This clonotype was recorded at least ten times. The gene calls are TRBV7-9 and TRBJ1-2; 7 bases align to TRBD1. J lost 4 bases, V lost 6 bases, and 8 bases had no gene match. The CDR3 runs 14 residues. The germline V gene has CDR1 SEHNR and CDR2 FQNEAQ (reference sequence). CDR3 in amino acids: CASRPSGQLYGYTF. In nucleotides, the CDR3 is TGTGCCAGCAGACCGTCGGGACAGCTCTATGGCTACACCTTC.

In regard to this clonotype: One junction end disagrees with the germline gene, perhaps due to a read error. The genes are TRBV6-2 or TRBV6-3 and TRBJ2-5; D not resolved. This CDR3 has 14 amino acids. Germline CDR1 reads MNHEY; CDR2 reads SVGEGT. The CDR3 coding sequence is TGTGCCAGCAGTCACTCTCTCGAGGTCGAGACCCAGTACTTC. It yields the protein CASSHSLEVETQYF.

V and J are TRBV7-9 and TRBJ2-7; D unresolved. The V and J ends lost 2 bases and 3 bases respectively, with 14 bases between them. Germline V gene data show CDR1 as SEHNR and CDR2 as FQNEAQ (reference sequence). The CDR3 is 15 amino acids. The CDR3 DNA reads as TGTGCCAGCAGCTTAAACGGCATGGGGATCTACGAGCAGTACTTC. It is translated as CASSLNGMGIYEQYF. Drawing the rest from reference TRBV7-9 and TRBJ2-7, the complete variable domain is DTGVSQNPRHKITKRGQNVTFRCDPISEHNRLYWYRQTLGQGPEFLTYFQNEAQLEKSRLLSDRFSAERPKGSFSTLEIQRTEQGDSAMYLCASSLNGMGIYEQYFGPGTRLTVT.

At least ten counts were recorded for this clonotype. The gene calls are TRBV20-1 and TRBJ1-5; 8 bases are shared with TRBD1. Germline CDR1 reads DFQATT; CDR2 reads SNEGSKA (reference sequence). The CDR3 has 14 amino acids. The J segment lost 3 bases and the V segment lost 2 bases, leaving 3 bases of the junction unmatched. This CDR3 is CSARLTGVNQPQHF. The CDR3 DNA is TGCAGTGCTAGACTGACAGGGGTCAATCAGCCCCAGCATTTT.

This clonotype appeared many times. This chain links TRBV4-1 with TRBJ2-3, with 11 bases matching TRBD2. The CDR3 has 18 amino acids. Germline CDR1 reads MGHRA; CDR2 reads YSYEKL. V lost 2 bases, J lost 1 base, and 8 bases stayed unmatched. CDR3 residues: CASSQLAGGELRTDTQYF. CDR3 nucleotides: TGCGCCAGCAGCCAACTAGCGGGGGGAGAGCTCCGCACAGATACGCAGTATTTT.

The CDR3 sequence: CASSQDAGSSYEQYF. The DNA for the CDR3 is TGTGCCAGCAGCCAAGACGCAGGGTCCTCCTACGAGCAGTACTTC. V gene TRBV3-1 combines with J gene TRBJ2-7, with TRBD1 as a possible D gene (5 bases). V lost 0 bases to trimming and J lost 0 bases, with 9 bases between them. Germline V CDR1 and CDR2: LGHDT, YNNKEL (reference sequence). The CDR3 totals 15 residues.

Ten or more counts support this clonotype. The V call is TRBV4-1, the J call TRBJ1-5, with D unresolved. The CDR3 sequence is 14 residues long. The ends were cut back, 2 bases at V and 4 bases at J, with 9 bases in the middle. CDR1 is MGHRA and CDR2 is YSYEKL in the germline V gene. CDR3 region: CASSQWTGNQPQHF. CDR3 bases: TGCGCCAGCAGCCAATGGACGGGAAATCAGCCCCAGCATTTT.

This rearrangement joins TRBV5-1 to TRBJ2-1, with 7 bases matching TRBD2. Germline-derived CDR1 and CDR2 are SGHRS and YFSETQ. Trimming cost V 7 bases and J 3 bases; bases outside gene matches: 13. The CDR3 runs to 16 residues. The CDR3 DNA follows: TGCGCCAGCTCCACCAAGCGGGATGGAGTCTACAATGAGCAGTTCTTC. This translates into CASSTKRDGVYNEQFF.

This clonotype turned up a few times. The chain carries TRBV7-9 and TRBJ1-2, with 8 bases fitting TRBD1. The CDR3 is 16 residues long. Unmatched junction bases numbered 11, after V lost 4 bases and J lost 4 bases. CDR1 is SEHNR and CDR2 is FQNEAQ in the germline V gene (reference sequence). CDR3: CASSSVGQGRGYGYTF. CDR3 DNA: TGTGCCAGCAGCTCCGTCGGACAGGGACGCGGCTATGGCTACACCTTC.

V gene TRBV29-1 combines with J gene TRBJ1-2; a weak D match, TRBD1 (6 bases). CDR1 is SQVTM and CDR2 is ANQGSEA in the germline V gene. The CDR3 length is 14 residues. Trimming took off 2 bases at V and 6 bases at J, with 16 bases between the two ends. The CDR3 DNA reads TGCAGCGTTGAAACCACAGGGCGGCCACATGGCTACACCTTC. Amino acid sequence: CSVETTGRPHGYTF.

This clonotype was recorded a few times. V and J are TRBV9 and TRBJ2-2; TRBD2 agrees at 9 bases. Per the germline V gene, CDR1 is SGDLS and CDR2 is YYNGEE. The trim removed 4 bases at V and 11 bases at J, leaving 9 bases unmatched. The length of the CDR3 is 14 residues. CDR3 protein: CASSHTLGLAELFF. The CDR3, as DNA: TGTGCCAGCAGCCACACCCTGGGACTAGCAGAGCTGTTTTTT.

This clonotype has only a few counts. The rearrangement joins TRBV28 to TRBJ2-3, with D unclear. Germline values: CDR1 MDHEN, CDR2 SYDVKM. V lost 6 bases and J lost 2, with 9 bases in between. The CDR3 loop spans 13 amino acids. The CDR3 nucleotides read TGTGCCAGCAGAGGTCGACCCACAGATACGCAGTATTTT. Its translation: CASRGRPTDTQYF.

The chain carries TRBV28 and TRBJ2-4; D assignment may be TRBD1 or TRBD2 (7 bases each). CDR3 length: 16 amino acids. Germline V gene data show CDR1 as MDHEN and CDR2 as SYDVKM. V lost 8 bases and J 0 bases, leaving 17 bases between the germline ends. The CDR3 bases are TGTGCCAGCCGTAACCAGGGGGGGCTAGCCAAAAACATTCAGTACTTC. Translating gives CASRNQGGLAKNIQYF.

This chain joins TRBV12-3 or TRBV12-4 and TRBJ2-5, with TRBD1 as a possible D gene (6 bases). Trimming cost V 3 bases and J 5 bases, with 13 bases left between them. This CDR3 is 14 amino acids long. CDR3 sequence: CASSFLQGVETQYF. The CDR3 DNA is TGTGCCAGCAGTTTCTTACAGGGTGTCGAGACCCAGTACTTC.

In this sample, this clonotype turned up a few times. The J gene is TRBJ1-2, the V gene TRBV5-1; no reliable D call. Germline loops: CDR1 SGHRS, CDR2 YFSETQ. V lost 5 bases and J lost 2, with 16 bases in between. This CDR3 is built from 15 residues. The CDR3 DNA reads as TGCGCCAGCAGTCAAAACCAGGCGCTCAACTATGGCTACACCTTC. This codes for CASSQNQALNYGYTF.

This clonotype was picked up many times. V and J are TRBV20-1 and TRBJ2-1, with TRBD2 matching 8 bases. Germline-derived CDR1 and CDR2 are DFQATT and SNEGSKA (reference sequence). J was trimmed by 3 bases and V by 5 bases; bases with no gene match: 6. This CDR3 is 14 amino acids long. CDR3 bases: TGCAGTGCTCAGGGACTAGTAGACTACAATGAGCAGTTCTTC. Protein sequence: CSAQGLVDYNEQFF.

This clonotype occurred many times. V gene TRBV5-6 combines with J gene TRBJ1-5; the D gene is possibly TRBD1 (6 bases). This CDR3 spans 14 amino acids. V was clipped by 0 bases and J by 6 bases, with 10 bases between them. In germline, CDR1 is SGHDT, CDR2 YYEEEE. The CDR3 here is CASSLALDSQPQHF. CDR3 nucleotides: TGTGCCAGCAGCTTGGCACTGGACAGTCAGCCCCAGCATTTT.